These T cell receptor beta chains were read from a single sample in a study of blood T cell repertoires in COVID-19. Using immunoSEQ multiplex PCR, the repertoire was profiled, and TCRdb retains in-frame clones only, with some absent. Among under 200,000 clones listed, 65% to 90% were seen once. What was sequenced was peripheral blood. The receptors come from a human donor in a cohort sampled during active COVID-19. CDR3s include the opening cysteine and the closing phenylalanine or tryptophan. D genes are given only for firm matches. Not every row has a clone size; where given, it reads once, few, many or a size class.

TRBV27	TRBJ2-5	.	.	TGTGCCAGCAGTCCAGGACTGGAAGAGACCCAGTACTTC	CASSPGLEETQYF
TRBV6-2/TRBV6-3	TRBJ2-7	TRBD2	.	TGTGCCAGCAGTTATGACACGGGGGGGAACTCCTACGAGCAGTACTTC	CASSYDTGGNSYEQYF
TRBV6-6	TRBJ2-1	TRBD2	.	TGTGCCAGCACCCCTAGCGGGGAAAATGAGCAGTTCTTC	CASTPSGENEQFF
TRBV4-1	TRBJ1-6	.	.	TGCGCCAGCAGCCGAGAAGAGGGCCCCTATAATTCACCCCTCCACTTT	CASSREEGPYNSPLHF
TRBV5-1	TRBJ2-7	.	once	TGCGCCAGCAGCTTGATGAGTAGTCTCAACGAGCAGTACTTC	CASSLMSSLNEQYF
TRBV27	TRBJ1-5	.	.	TGTGCCAGCAGTTTAGTGGCTGGGGCGTATCAGCCCCAGCATTTT	CASSLVAGAYQPQHF
TRBV2	TRBJ2-4	TRBD2	.	TGTGCCAGCAGCTCCAGGACTAGCGGGGGGTTGAACATTCAGTACTTC	CASSSRTSGGLNIQYF
TRBV10-1	TRBJ2-7	.	many	TGCGCCAGCAGCGTAAGCGAAACGGGTGAGCAGTACTTC	CASSVSETGEQYF
TRBV7-3	TRBJ2-7	TRBD1	.	TGTGCCAGCAGCTTGGGGACAGGGTCCTACGAGCAGTACTTC	CASSLGTGSYEQYF
TRBV7-9	TRBJ2-7	.	.	TGTGCCAGCACCAAAGACAGGTGGCACGAGCAGTACTTC	CASTKDRWHEQYF
TRBV7-2	TRBJ2-7	TRBD1	.	TGTGCCAGCAGTCCTAAGACAGGGTGGTCCCACGAGCAGTACTTC	CASSPKTGWSHEQYF
TRBV7-2	TRBJ1-6	.	.	TGTGCCACCAACACGATGCAGGGACCCCTCCACTTT	CATNTMQGPLHF
TRBV29-1	TRBJ1-5	.	few	TGCAGCGTGGGGGCTCGGGACCAGCCCCAGCATTTT	CSVGARDQPQHF
TRBV3-1/TRBV3-2	TRBJ1-4	.	.	TGTGCCAGCAGCCAGAGGGGGGGGACTAATGAAAAACTGTTTTTT	CASSQRGGTNEKLFF
TRBV18	TRBJ1-5	.	.	TGTGCCAGCTCACCCGACGGGGGGGACAATCAGCCCCAGCATTTT	CASSPDGGDNQPQHF
TRBV4-2	TRBJ2-1	TRBD2	once	TGTGCCAGCAGCCAACTAGCGGGAGGGCCGGACAATGAGCAGTTCTTC	CASSQLAGGPDNEQFF
TRBV19	TRBJ1-1	TRBD1	.	TGTGCCAGTAGGAGGACAGGGGGCCTGAACACTGAAGCTTTCTTT	CASRRTGGLNTEAFF
TRBV2	TRBJ2-5	TRBD2	.	TGTGCCAGCAGTTCGACTAGCGGGGGTGGTAAGACCCAGTACTTC	CASSSTSGGGKTQYF
TRBV18	TRBJ2-7	.	.	TGTGCCAGCTCACCACCGTCTCTGTCCTACGAGCAGTACTTC	CASSPPSLSYEQYF
TRBV7-9	TRBJ1-4	.	.	TGTGCCAGCAGCTTAGCGCATGGGGGCGGTGGTGAAAAACTGTTTTTT	CASSLAHGGGGEKLFF
TRBV7-2	TRBJ2-3	TRBD2	.	TGTGCCAGCAGCTTAGTAGCGGGAGGAGATACGCAGTATTTT	CASSLVAGGDTQYF
TRBV7-2	TRBJ2-1	TRBD2	.	TGTGCCAGCAGCTTAGGGACTAGCTACAATGAGCAGTTCTTC	CASSLGTSYNEQFF
TRBV4-1	TRBJ2-7	TRBD2	few	TGCGCCAGCAGCCGTGGGACTAGCGGGGGGATCTACGAGCAGTACTTC	CASSRGTSGGIYEQYF
TRBV5-1	TRBJ1-1	.	.	TGCGCCAGCAGGGAGGACACTGAAGCTTTCTTT	CASREDTEAFF
TRBV18	TRBJ1-5	TRBD1	.	TGTGCCAGCTCAGCGACAGGGGGGGGCAATCAGCCCCAGCATTTT	CASSATGGGNQPQHF
TRBV14	TRBJ2-5	.	.	TGTGCCAGCAGCCAAACAGGGCTTCAAGAGACCCAGTACTTC	CASSQTGLQETQYF
TRBV28	TRBJ1-5	.	.	TGTGCCAGCAGCCTAGGGACAAGGATAGTTTATAGCAATCAGCCCCAGCATTTT	CASSLGTRIVYSNQPQHF
TRBV5-4	TRBJ2-7	TRBD2	few	TGTGCCAGCAGCTCAAGCGGGATCTCCTACGAGCAGTACTTC	CASSSSGISYEQYF
TRBV7-9	TRBJ2-7	.	.	TGTGCCAGCAGCTTTCAGGCCTACGAGCAGTACTTC	CASSFQAYEQYF
TRBV7-8	TRBJ1-3	TRBD1	.	TGTGCCAGCAGCACCAGCTCTAGACAGGGGCACGCAAACACCATATATTTT	CASSTSSRQGHANTIYF
TRBV5-6	TRBJ1-6	.	.	TGTGCCAGCAGCCAAACGGGACACCTTAATTCACCCCTCCACTTT	CASSQTGHLNSPLHF
TRBV7-2	TRBJ2-7	TRBD2	.	TGTGCCAGCCGGGGGGTCTACGAGCAGTACTTC	CASRGVYEQYF
TRBV4-2	TRBJ2-3	TRBD2	.	TGTGCCAGCAGCCCTACGGGACTACTGAGCACAGATACGCAGTATTTT	CASSPTGLLSTDTQYF
TRBV29-1	TRBJ2-7	TRBD2	.	TGCAGCGTTGTCCAAACCGGGACTAGCGGTTACGAGCAGTACTTC	CSVVQTGTSGYEQYF
TRBV4-3	TRBJ2-1	.	.	TGCGCCAGCAGCCAAGATCTAGGTTATGAGCAGTTCTTC	CASSQDLGYEQFF
TRBV21-1	TRBJ1-1	.	.	TGTGCCAGCAGGTTCAGGGGACCGAACACTGAAGCTTTCTTT	CASRFRGPNTEAFF
TRBV27	TRBJ2-7	.	.	TGTGCCAGCAGTTTACAGGGTTACTCCTACGAGCAGTACTTC	CASSLQGYSYEQYF
TRBV27	TRBJ1-2	TRBD1	.	TGTGCCAGCGCGACCGGGACAGGGGTATATGGCTACACCTTC	CASATGTGVYGYTF
TRBV6-4	TRBJ2-3	TRBD2	once	TGTGCCAGCAGTGACCCTAGCGGGGGAGGAGATACGCAGTATTTT	CASSDPSGGGDTQYF
TRBV5-1	TRBJ1-2	.	few	TGCGCCAGCAGCCTAGGGGAGGGTGGCTACACCTTC	CASSLGEGGYTF
TRBV6-5	TRBJ2-3	.	.	TGTGCCACCTCACTGCGTATCTCAGATACGCAGTATTTT	CATSLRISDTQYF
TRBV6-5	TRBJ1-4	.	.	TGTGCCAGCAGTTACAGGGGTCTTAGTACTAATGAAAAACTGTTTTTT	CASSYRGLSTNEKLFF